The 25 T cell receptor beta chains given below trace back to one sample, sequenced in a study of radiation and T cells in renal cell carcinoma. Time point denoted: blood 2 weeks post-SBRT. The treatment here: 15 Gy SBRT to primary tumor, nephrectomy 4 weeks later. Repertoires were generated with immunoSEQ multiplex PCR, while TCRdb's copy carries only in-frame clones and drops some. The sample gives fewer than 30,000 clones, 81% of which show up once; roughly 30% is in the top ten. Sequenced material: blood, taken from a patient whose treatment included radiotherapy and nephrectomy. The receptors stem from a man aged 60-69 years with renal cell carcinoma.

The chain carries TRBV15 and TRBJ2-7; maybe TRBD1 (5 bases). The CDR3 has 14 amino acids. CDR1 is LNHNV, CDR2 YYDKDF, per germline (reference sequence). The ends were cut back, 3 bases at V and 3 bases at J, with 12 bases in the middle. The CDR3 sequence is CATSSRRDFYEQYF. CDR3 sequence (DNA): TGTGCCACCAGCAGCCGCAGGGATTTCTACGAGCAGTACTTC.

The chain employs TRBV5-5 and TRBJ1-3; possibly TRBD1 for D (6 bases). This CDR3 is built from 14 residues. V dropped 7 bases and J dropped 7 bases, with 18 bases sitting between them. Germline V gene lookup returns CDR1 SGHKS and CDR2 YYEKEE (reference sequence). CDR3: CASEEQGGVNTIYF. DNA of the CDR3: TGTGCCAGCGAAGAACAGGGTGGGGTGAACACCATATATTTT.

This clone has only a few counts. A read error is the likely source, as a far larger clone sits one nucleotide away. The V gene is TRBV12-2, the J gene TRBJ2-2; TRBD2, the table's D call, was not compared with the DNA. TRBV12-2 is labeled a pseudogene. This CDR3 contains 20 residues. The CDR3 nucleotides read TGTGCAAGGCGCTCTAAACCCCGACTGGGGGGCGGGAGTGGGACCGGGGAGCTGTTTTTT. Translating it yields CARRSKPRLGGGSGTGELFF.

The CDR3 protein is CASSIEGQGSQPQHF. CDR3 coding DNA: TGTGCCAGTAGTATAGAGGGACAGGGAAGTCAGCCCCAGCATTTT. The rearrangement uses TRBV19 and TRBJ1-5; 9 bases are a match to TRBD1. V lost 0 bases and J lost 6; bases outside the gene matches: 3. Germline V gives CDR1 LNHDA, CDR2 SQIVND (reference sequence). The CDR3 has 15 residues.

This clone came up once. The chain is built from TRBV27 and TRBJ2-2; the D is unclear. The V and J ends lost 3 bases and 6 bases respectively, with 11 bases between them. From germline, CDR1 is MNHEY and CDR2 SMNVEV (reference sequence). The CDR3 length is 14 residues. The DNA of the CDR3 is TGTGCCAGCAGTTTCTCACGGGTTTCCGGGGAGCTGTTTTTT. Protein: CASSFSRVSGELFF.

This clone was counted once. This rearrangement joins TRBV19 to TRBJ1-3; D remains ambiguous. Germline CDR1 is LNHDA and CDR2 is SQIVND (reference sequence). V lost 3 bases, J lost 7 bases, and 10 bases lay in between. This CDR3 contains 13 residues. The CDR3 DNA reads as TGTGCCAGTAGTATGCCCTACCGGAACACCATATATTTT. This codes for CASSMPYRNTIYF.

This clone has just one count. The chain employs TRBV5-1 and TRBJ1-5, with D tentatively TRBD1 (5 bases). The germline CDR1 and CDR2 sequences are SGHRS and YFSETQ. V was clipped by 0 bases and J by 6 bases, with 13 bases between them. The CDR3 covers 15 residues. The CDR3 is CASSLEGDLGQPQHF. CDR3 bases: TGCGCCAGCAGCTTGGAAGGGGATCTGGGTCAGCCCCAGCATTTT.

This chain uses TRBV12-5 with TRBJ2-2, with 8 bases fitting TRBD1. Trimming took 5 bases from V and 1 from J; bases not matched to a gene: 6. CDR3 length equals 16 residues. The V gene's germline CDR1 is LGHNT and CDR2 FRNRAP. For the CDR3, the DNA is TGTGCTAGTGGTCCAACCGGGACAGGGAACACCGGGGAGCTGTTTTTT. Translating it yields CASGPTGTGNTGELFF.

V is TRBV9 and J is TRBJ2-1; 12 nucleotides agree with TRBD2. Trimming at V came to 3 bases and at J to 0 bases, leaving 7 bases not matched to a gene. Germline V CDR1 and CDR2: SGDLS, YYNGEE. The CDR3 is 18 residues long. CDR3 nucleotide sequence: TGTGCCAGCAGCGCGGGACTAGCGGGCCCCGCCTCCTACAATGAGCAGTTCTTC. Translation: CASSAGLAGPASYNEQFF. Drawing the rest from reference TRBV9 and TRBJ2-1, the complete variable domain is DSGVTQTPKHLITATGQRVTLRCSPRSGDLSVYWYQQSLDQGLQFLIQYYNGEERAKGNILERFSAQQFPDLHSELNLSSLELGDSALYFCASSAGLAGPASYNEQFFGPGTRLTVL.

The chain recombines TRBV6-1 with TRBJ1-5; possible D gene TRBD1, 5 bases. Between the trimmed V and J ends, which lost 5 bases and 5 bases, there was a span of 13 bases. This CDR3 is built from 14 residues. The V gene's germline CDR1 is MNHNS and CDR2 SASEGT. The CDR3 sequence: CASSSRWGDQPQHF. The CDR3 region has the DNA TGTGCCAGCAGTTCTCGGTGGGGGGATCAGCCCCAGCATTTT.

The chain uses TRBV11-2 and TRBJ1-1; the D gene is possibly TRBD1 (5 bases). Trimming removed 1 base at V and 4 bases at J, with 13 bases between. The CDR3 covers 15 residues. CDR1 is SGHAT, CDR2 FQNNGV, per germline. CDR3 in amino acids: CASSLAGQSGTEAFF. In nucleotides, the CDR3 is TGTGCCAGCAGCTTAGCAGGGCAGTCAGGCACTGAAGCTTTCTTT.

CDR3 in DNA: TGCAGCGTTGCAGGAGCTGGGAGCAATCAGCCCCAGCATTTT. The encoded protein is CSVAGAGSNQPQHF. This chain joins TRBV29-1 and TRBJ1-5; no clear D gene. Germline CDR1 and CDR2: SQVTM and ANQGSEA. The CDR3 is made up of 14 amino acids. V was cut by 4 bases and J by 1 base, with 11 bases left in between.

The chain joins TRBV19 to TRBJ2-2; no clear D gene. V dropped 5 bases and J dropped 4 bases, with 8 bases sitting between them. The CDR3 runs 13 residues. Germline CDR1 is LNHDA and CDR2 is SQIVND (reference sequence). The CDR3, as DNA: TGTGCCAGTAGTTATTCCAGCACCGGGGAGCTGTTTTTT. Protein product: CASSYSSTGELFF.

The rearrangement joins TRBV4-1 to TRBJ1-6; tentative D call: TRBD1 (5 bases). The V gene's germline CDR1 is MGHRA and CDR2 YSYEKL. The CDR3 is made up of 16 amino acids. Trimming pared 1 base from V and 4 bases from J, leaving 11 bases between. In DNA form, the CDR3 reads TGCGCCAGCAGCCAAGGATGGCAGGGTTATAATTCACCCCTCCACTTT. Its translation: CASSQGWQGYNSPLHF.

The chain recombines TRBV19 with TRBJ1-4; D perhaps matches TRBD1 (5 bases). Trimming stripped 1 base from V and 8 bases from J, with 14 bases between. The CDR3 extends over 15 amino acids. Looked up from germline, CDR1 is LNHDA and CDR2 is SQIVND (reference sequence). CDR3 loop: CASSIVGGTSEKLFF. DNA for the CDR3: TGTGCCAGTAGTATAGTTGGGGGGACTTCCGAAAAACTGTTTTTT.

The chain is built from TRBV9 and TRBJ1-1, with a tentative D call TRBD1 (6 bases). Germline assignment: CDR1 SGDLS and CDR2 YYNGEE. The CDR3 runs 13 residues. With 5 bases removed from V and 5 bases from J, the gap between germline ends came to 13 bases. CDR3 DNA sequence: TGTGCCAGCAGTGTTCTAGGGGGGACTGAAGCTTTCTTT. Translated, it gives CASSVLGGTEAFF. The full variable domain, completed using reference TRBV9 and TRBJ1-1, is DSGVTQTPKHLITATGQRVTLRCSPRSGDLSVYWYQQSLDQGLQFLIQYYNGEERAKGNILERFSAQQFPDLHSELNLSSLELGDSALYFCASSVLGGTEAFFGQGTRLTVV.

This sequence joins TRBV5-6 and TRBJ2-1, with 7 bases lining up with TRBD2. This CDR3 comprises 14 residues. The V gene end was trimmed by 4 bases and the J gene end by 6 bases; junction bases not matched to a gene: 7. Per germline, CDR1 SGHDT and CDR2 YYEEEE. The CDR3 region is CASSRDYLSNEQFF. CDR3 bases: TGTGCCAGCAGCCGGGACTATCTATCCAATGAGCAGTTCTTC.

The chain is built from TRBV6-1 and TRBJ2-5; a weak D match, TRBD2 (5 bases). This CDR3 spans 12 amino acids. In germline, CDR1 is MNHNS, CDR2 SASEGT. V was shortened by 4 bases and J by 9 bases, with 12 bases between the two germline ends. This CDR3 reads CASSGTRASQYF. The CDR3 bases are TGTGCCAGCAGTGGGACGAGGGCCTCCCAGTACTTC.

The chain links TRBV18 to TRBJ1-5, with D tentatively TRBD1 (5 bases). The V gene lost 3 bases and the J gene lost 0 bases, with 9 bases spanning the gap. CDR1 is KGHSH, CDR2 LQKENI, per germline. The CDR3 covers 15 residues. CDR3: CASSPGGNSNQPQHF. CDR3 coding DNA: TGTGCCAGCTCACCGGGGGGGAATAGCAATCAGCCCCAGCATTTT.

The V and J genes are TRBV5-1 and TRBJ2-7, with 10 bases that match TRBD2. The length of the CDR3 is 17 residues. V trimming: 0 bases; J trimming: 4 bases; junction bases outside the gene matches: 10. Looked up from germline, CDR1 is SGHRS and CDR2 is YFSETQ. This CDR3 is CASSLGASGSGVYEQYF. The CDR3 DNA sequence: TGCGCCAGCAGCTTGGGGGCTAGCGGGAGTGGAGTGTACGAGCAGTACTTC.

This chain uses TRBV15 with TRBJ1-1, with D possibly being TRBD1 (6 bases). This CDR3 comprises 12 residues. Trimming stripped 1 base from V and 12 bases from J, with 12 bases between. Germline V gene lookup returns CDR1 LNHNV and CDR2 YYDKDF (reference sequence). This CDR3 is CATSRGEGTSFF. CDR3 nucleotide sequence: TGTGCCACCAGCAGAGGGGAGGGGACATCTTTCTTT.

V and J are TRBV6-1 and TRBJ1-2, with TRBD1 as a possible D gene (6 bases). CDR1 and CDR2 from the germline V gene are MNHNS and SASEGT. The CDR3 runs to 15 residues. Trimming left V 4 bases short and J 3 bases short, with 15 bases between. CDR3 DNA: TGTGCCAGCAGTGTCTCCATGGACAGTTACTATGGCTACACCTTC. Translation gives CASSVSMDSYYGYTF.

This clone was observed once. The J gene is TRBJ1-1, the V gene TRBV9; tentative D call: TRBD1 (6 bases). The CDR3 length is 13 residues. V was cut by 2 bases and J by 5 bases, with 10 bases left in between. CDR1 is SGDLS, CDR2 YYNGEE, per germline. CDR3 protein: CASSVQGRTEAFF. In DNA, the CDR3 is TGTGCCAGCAGCGTCCAGGGGAGGACTGAAGCTTTCTTT.

V usage is TRBV30 and J usage is TRBJ1-2, with D uncertain. In germline, CDR1 is GTSNPN, CDR2 SVGIG (reference sequence). The CDR3 sequence is 15 residues long. V was pared by 2 bases and J by 4 bases, with 17 bases between. The CDR3 loop is CAWSLFEAAFYGYTF. Here the CDR3 DNA reads TGTGCCTGGAGTCTATTCGAGGCAGCCTTCTATGGCTACACCTTC.

The chain is built from TRBV29-1 and TRBJ1-2; D is unresolved. Trimming shortened V by 4 bases and J by 2 bases, and 5 bases separated the two germline ends. The germline CDR1 and CDR2 sequences are SQVTM and ANQGSEA. The CDR3 spans 11 residues. CDR3 nucleotide sequence: TGCAGCGTTGTCTGGAACTATGGCTACACCTTC. As protein: CSVVWNYGYTF.